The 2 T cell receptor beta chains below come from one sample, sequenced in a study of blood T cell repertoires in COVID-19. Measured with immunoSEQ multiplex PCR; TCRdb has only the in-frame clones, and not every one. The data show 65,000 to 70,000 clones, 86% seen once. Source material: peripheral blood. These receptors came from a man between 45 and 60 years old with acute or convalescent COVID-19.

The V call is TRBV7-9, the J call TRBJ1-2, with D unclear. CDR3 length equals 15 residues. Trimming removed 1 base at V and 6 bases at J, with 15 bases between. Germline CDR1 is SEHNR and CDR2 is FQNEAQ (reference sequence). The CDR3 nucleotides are TGTGCCAGCAGCTTAGGCACGGTCCTGGGCCATGGCTACACCTTC. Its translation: CASSLGTVLGHGYTF. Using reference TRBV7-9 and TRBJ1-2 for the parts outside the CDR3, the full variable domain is DTGVSQNPRHKITKRGQNVTFRCDPISEHNRLYWYRQTLGQGPEFLTYFQNEAQLEKSRLLSDRFSAERPKGSFSTLEIQRTEQGDSAMYLCASSLGTVLGHGYTFGSGTRLTVV.

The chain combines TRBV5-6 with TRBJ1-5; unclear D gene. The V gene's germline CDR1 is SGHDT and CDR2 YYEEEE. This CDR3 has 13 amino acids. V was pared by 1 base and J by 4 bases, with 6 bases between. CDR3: CASSLTPNQPQHF. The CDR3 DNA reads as TGTGCCAGCAGCTTGACACCGAATCAGCCCCAGCATTTT.